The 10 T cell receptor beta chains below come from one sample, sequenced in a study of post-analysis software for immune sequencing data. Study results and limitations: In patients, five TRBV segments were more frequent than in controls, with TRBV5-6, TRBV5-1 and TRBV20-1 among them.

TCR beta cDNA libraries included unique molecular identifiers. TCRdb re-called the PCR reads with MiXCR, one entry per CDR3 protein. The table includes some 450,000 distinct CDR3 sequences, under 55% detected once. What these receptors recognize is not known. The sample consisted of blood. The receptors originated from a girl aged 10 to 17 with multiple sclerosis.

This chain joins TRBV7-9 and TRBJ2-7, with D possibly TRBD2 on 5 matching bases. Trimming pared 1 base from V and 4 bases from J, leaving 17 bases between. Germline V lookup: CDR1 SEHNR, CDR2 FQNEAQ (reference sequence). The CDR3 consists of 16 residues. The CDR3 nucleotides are TGTGCCAGCAGCTTAGGAGGTGGAGGAAGGGCGTACGAGCAGTACTTC. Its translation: CASSLGGGGRAYEQYF.

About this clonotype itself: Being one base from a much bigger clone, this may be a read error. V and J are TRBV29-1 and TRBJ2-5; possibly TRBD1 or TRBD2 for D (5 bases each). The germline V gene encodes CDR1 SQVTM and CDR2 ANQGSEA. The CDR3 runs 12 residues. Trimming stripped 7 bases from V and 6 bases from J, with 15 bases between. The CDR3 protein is CSAVEGTKTQYF. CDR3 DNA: TGCAGCGCTGTCGAGGGGACGAAGACCCAGTACTTC.

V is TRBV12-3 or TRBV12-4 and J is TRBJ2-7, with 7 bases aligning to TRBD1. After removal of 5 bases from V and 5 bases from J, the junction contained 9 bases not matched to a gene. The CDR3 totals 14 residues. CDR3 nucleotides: TGTGCCAGCAGTCCGACAGGGTCCAACAACGAGCAGTACTTC. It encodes CASSPTGSNNEQYF.

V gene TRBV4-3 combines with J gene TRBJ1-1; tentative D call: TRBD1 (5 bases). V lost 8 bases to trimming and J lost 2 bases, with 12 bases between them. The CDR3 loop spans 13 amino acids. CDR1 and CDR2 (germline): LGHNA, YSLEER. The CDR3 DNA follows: TGCGCCAGCGCTGGACAAAGTAACACTGAAGCTTTCTTT. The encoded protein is CASAGQSNTEAFF.

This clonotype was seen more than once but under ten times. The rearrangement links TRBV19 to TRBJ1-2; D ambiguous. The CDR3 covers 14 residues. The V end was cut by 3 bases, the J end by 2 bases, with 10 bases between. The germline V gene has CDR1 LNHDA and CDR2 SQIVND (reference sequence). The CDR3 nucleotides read TGTGCCAGTAGTATCTTAATGCCGAACTATGGCTACACCTTC. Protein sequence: CASSILMPNYGYTF.

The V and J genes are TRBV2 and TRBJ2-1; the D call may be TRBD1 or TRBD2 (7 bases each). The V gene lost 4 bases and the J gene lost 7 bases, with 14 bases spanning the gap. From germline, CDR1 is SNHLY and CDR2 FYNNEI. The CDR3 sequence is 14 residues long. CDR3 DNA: TGTGCCAGCAGTGGGGAGGGGGCGCGGAATGAGCAGTTCTTC. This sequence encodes CASSGEGARNEQFF.

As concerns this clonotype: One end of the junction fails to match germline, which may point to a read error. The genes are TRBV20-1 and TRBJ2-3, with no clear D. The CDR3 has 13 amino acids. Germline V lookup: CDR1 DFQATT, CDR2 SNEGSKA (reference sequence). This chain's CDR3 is CSATLTGPDTRYF. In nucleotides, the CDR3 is TGCAGTGCGACTCTTACCGGTCCAGATACGCGGTATTTT.

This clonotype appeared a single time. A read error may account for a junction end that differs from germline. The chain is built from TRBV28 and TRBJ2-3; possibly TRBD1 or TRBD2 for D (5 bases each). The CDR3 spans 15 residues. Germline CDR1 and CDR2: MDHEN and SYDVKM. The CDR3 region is CASSFQGASTDAQYF. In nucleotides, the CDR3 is TGTGCCAGCAGTTTCCAGGGAGCGAGCACAGATGCGCAGTATTTT. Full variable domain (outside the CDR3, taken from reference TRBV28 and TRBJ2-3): DVKVTQSSRYLVKRTGEKVFLECVQDMDHENMFWYRQDPGLGLRLIYFSYDVKMKEKGDIPEGYSVSREKKERFSLILESASTNQTSMYLCASSFQGASTDAQYFGPGTRLTVL.

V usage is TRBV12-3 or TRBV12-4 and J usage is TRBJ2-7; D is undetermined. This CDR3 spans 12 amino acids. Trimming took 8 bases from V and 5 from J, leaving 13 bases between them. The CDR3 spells CASPEVGHEQYF. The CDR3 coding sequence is TGTGCCAGCCCTGAGGTTGGCCACGAGCAGTACTTC.

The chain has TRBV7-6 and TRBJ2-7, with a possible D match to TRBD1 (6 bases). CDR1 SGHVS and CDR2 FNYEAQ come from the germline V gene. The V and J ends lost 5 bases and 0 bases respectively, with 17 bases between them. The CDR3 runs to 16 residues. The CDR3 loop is CASSPDPQGSSYEQYF. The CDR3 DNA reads TGTGCCAGCAGCCCCGACCCCCAGGGGAGCTCCTACGAGCAGTACTTC.